Shown below are 5 T cell receptor beta chains from a single sample sequenced in a study of cytomegalovirus exposure and HLA in healthy donors. Using immunoSEQ multiplex PCR, the repertoire was profiled, and TCRdb retains in-frame clones only, with some absent. In the table there are roughly 120,000 clones, roughly 90% of which are singletons. The sample taken for sequencing was PBMCs. These receptors originate from a woman between 18 and 29 years old in good health and CMV-seronegative.

This clone was picked up one time. CDR3: CASSLWVGDGYTF. The CDR3 DNA reads as TGTGCCAGCAGCCTGTGGGTGGGCGATGGCTACACCTTC. The chain links TRBV7-6 to TRBJ1-2; D gene unclear. CDR1 and CDR2 (germline): SGHVS, FNYEAQ. This CDR3 comprises 13 residues. Trimming cost V 5 bases and J 6 bases, with 13 bases left between them. The full variable domain, rest sourced from reference TRBV7-6 and TRBJ1-2, is GAGVSQSPRYKVTKRGQDVALRCDPISGHVSLYWYRQALGQGPEFLTYFNYEAQQDKSGLPNDRFSAERPEGSISTLTIQRTEQRDSAMYRCASSLWVGDGYTFGSGTRLTVV.

The count of this clone is one. The chain links TRBV14 to TRBJ1-2; no clear D gene. V was trimmed by 4 bases and J by 0 bases, leaving 6 bases between them. CDR1 is SGHDN and CDR2 is FVKESK in the germline V gene. The CDR3 totals 13 residues. Here the CDR3 reads CASSPIANYGYTF. In nucleotides, the CDR3 is TGTGCCAGCAGCCCCATTGCTAACTATGGCTACACCTTC. The entire variable domain, with the rest obtained from reference TRBV14 and TRBJ1-2, is as follows: EAGVTQFPSHSVIEKGQTVTLRCDPISGHDNLYWYRRVMGKEIKFLLHFVKESKQDESGMPNNRFLAERTGGTYSTLKVQPAELEDSGVYFCASSPIANYGYTFGSGTRLTVV.

The rearrangement links TRBV2 to TRBJ1-1; D not resolved. The CDR3 extends over 16 amino acids. The germline V gene has CDR1 SNHLY and CDR2 FYNNEI. Trimming shortened V by 3 bases and J by 2 bases, and 16 bases separated the two germline ends. This CDR3 reads CASSEAARLPNTEAFF. In DNA form, the CDR3 reads TGTGCCAGCAGTGAGGCGGCAAGGTTGCCCAACACTGAAGCTTTCTTT.

Here the CDR3 DNA reads TGTGCCAGCTCACTACAGGGTGTCGCGGAGCAGTACTTC. Translating it yields CASSLQGVAEQYF. The chain has TRBV18 and TRBJ2-7, with D possibly being TRBD1 (6 bases). This CDR3 region has 13 residues. Germline V CDR1 and CDR2: KGHSH, LQKENI. Trimming took off 4 bases at V and 7 bases at J, with 14 bases between the two ends.

The chain has TRBV5-1 and TRBJ2-1; no reliable D call. Deletions cut 6 bases from V and 8 bases from J, with 18 bases between. The germline V gene encodes CDR1 SGHRS and CDR2 YFSETQ. CDR3 length equals 14 residues. CDR3: CASTKVTRGDEQFF. The CDR3 DNA sequence: TGCGCCAGCACGAAAGTCACCCGAGGCGATGAGCAGTTCTTC.